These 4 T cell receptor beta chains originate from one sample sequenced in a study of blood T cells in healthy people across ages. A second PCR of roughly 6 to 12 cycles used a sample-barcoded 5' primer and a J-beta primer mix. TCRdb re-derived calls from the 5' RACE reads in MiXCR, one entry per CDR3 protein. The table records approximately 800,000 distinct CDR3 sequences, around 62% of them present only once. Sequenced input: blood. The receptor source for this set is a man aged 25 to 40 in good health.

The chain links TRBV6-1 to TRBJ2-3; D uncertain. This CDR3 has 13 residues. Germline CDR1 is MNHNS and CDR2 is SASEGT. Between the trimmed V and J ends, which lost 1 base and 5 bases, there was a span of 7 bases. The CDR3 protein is CASSEDPRDTQYF. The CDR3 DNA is TGTGCCAGCAGTGAAGACCCCCGAGATACGCAGTATTTT.

CDR3 coding DNA: TGCGCCAGCAGCCAAGATTGGGGGTTGGGGTTCGAGCAGTACTTC. It specifies CASSQDWGLGFEQYF. The chain links TRBV4-1 to TRBJ2-5; TRBD1 or TRBD2 may be the D gene (5 bases each). The last part of the DNA fits TRBJ2-7 better; the J call may be wrong. This CDR3 spans 15 amino acids. In germline, CDR1 is MGHRA, CDR2 YSYEKL.

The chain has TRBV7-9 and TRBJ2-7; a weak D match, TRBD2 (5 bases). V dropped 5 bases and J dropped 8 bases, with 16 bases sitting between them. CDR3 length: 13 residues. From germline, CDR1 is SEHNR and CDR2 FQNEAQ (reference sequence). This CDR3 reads CASSPFEGQQQYF. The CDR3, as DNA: TGTGCCAGCAGCCCCTTCGAGGGTCAACAGCAGTACTTC.

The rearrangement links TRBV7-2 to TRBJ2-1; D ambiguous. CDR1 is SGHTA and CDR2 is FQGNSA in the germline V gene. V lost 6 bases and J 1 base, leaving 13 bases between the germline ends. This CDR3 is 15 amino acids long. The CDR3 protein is CASSQKELSYNEQFF. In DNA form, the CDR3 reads TGTGCCAGCAGTCAAAAGGAGCTATCCTACAATGAGCAGTTCTTC.